This passage covers 8 T cell receptor beta chains from one sample sequenced in a study of cytotoxic CD8 clonotypes in ibrutinib-treated CLL. Repertoires were generated with immunoSEQ multiplex PCR, while TCRdb's copy carries only in-frame clones and drops some. The sample contains roughly 97,000 clones, approximately 82% of which appear only once. The sample consisted of PBMCs, taken after 12 months of ibrutinib treatment. These receptor sequences come from a human donor with chronic lymphocytic leukemia.

V usage is TRBV7-9 and J usage is TRBJ2-6; D gene ambiguous. Germline V gives CDR1 SEHNR, CDR2 FQNEAQ (reference sequence). The V and J ends lost 8 bases and 4 bases respectively, with 15 bases between them. This CDR3 has 15 residues. The CDR3 sequence is CASQAVLDGANVLTF. The CDR3 DNA is TGTGCCAGCCAGGCGGTCCTAGACGGGGCCAACGTCCTGACTTTC.

The genes are TRBV5-6 and TRBJ1-2; perhaps TRBD1 as D (5 bases). This CDR3 is 13 amino acids long. Germline V CDR1 and CDR2: SGHDT, YYEEEE. V was clipped by 4 bases and J by 3 bases, with 10 bases between them. DNA of the CDR3: TGTGCCAGCAGCGCAGGGTCTGACTATGGCTACACCTTC. This sequence encodes CASSAGSDYGYTF.

A note on this clone: The same CDR3 can be traced to other DNA sequences in this sample. V is TRBV30 and J is TRBJ2-7, with TRBD2 identical over 7 bases. With V trimmed by 0 bases and J by 6 bases, 8 bases remained unmatched. The CDR3 totals 14 residues. Germline CDR1 is GTSNPN and CDR2 is SVGIG (reference sequence). The CDR3 sequence: CAWSVTGGLGEQYF. CDR3 sequence (DNA): TGTGCCTGGAGTGTCACGGGGGGTCTCGGCGAGCAGTACTTC.

V usage is TRBV7-9 and J usage is TRBJ2-7; perhaps TRBD1 as D (6 bases). The V and J ends lost 5 bases and 3 bases respectively, with 8 bases between them. The germline V gene has CDR1 SEHNR and CDR2 FQNEAQ (reference sequence). The CDR3 length is 12 residues. CDR3 DNA sequence: TGTGCCAGCAGCAGGGACATCTACGAGCAGTACTTC. Residues: CASSRDIYEQYF.

V gene TRBV5-1 combines with J gene TRBJ1-3, with D unresolved. Trimming removed 0 bases from V and 2 bases from J, with 9 bases in between. Germline-derived CDR1 and CDR2 are SGHRS and YFSETQ. The CDR3 is made up of 15 amino acids. The CDR3 spells CASSLGSSTGNTIYF. The CDR3 DNA sequence: TGCGCCAGCAGCTTGGGGAGTTCGACTGGAAACACCATATATTTT.

As regards this clone: An end of the junction does not agree with germline; a read error may underlie this. The J gene is TRBJ2-4, the V gene TRBV7-9; D not resolved. CDR3 length: 15 amino acids. Germline V CDR1 and CDR2: SEHNR, FQNEAQ (reference sequence). The CDR3 region is CASSLDGWATNIQYF. CDR3 bases: TGTGCCAGCAGCTTAGACGGTTGGGCCACAAACATTCAGTACTTC.

The chain links TRBV30 to TRBJ1-3; no reliable D call. The CDR3 sequence is 12 residues long. The V gene lost 2 bases and the J gene lost 4 bases, with 6 bases spanning the gap. Germline CDR1 reads GTSNPN; CDR2 reads SVGIG (reference sequence). The CDR3 loop reads CAWSPGGNTIYF. In DNA, the CDR3 is TGTGCCTGGAGTCCCGGGGGAAACACCATATATTTT. The full variable domain, rest sourced from reference TRBV30 and TRBJ1-3, is SQTIHQWPATLVQPVGSPLSLECTVEGTSNPNLYWYRQAAGRGLQLLFYSVGIGQISSEVPQNLSASRPQDRQFILSSKKLLLSDSGFYLCAWSPGGNTIYFGEGSWLTVV.

The chain has TRBV27 and TRBJ2-5; D might be TRBD1 or TRBD2, each matching 5 bases. There are 14 residues in the CDR3. Deletions cut 3 bases from V and 4 bases from J, with 12 bases between. Per the germline V gene, CDR1 is MNHEY and CDR2 is SMNVEV (reference sequence). The CDR3 protein is CASSFGTGGETQYF. CDR3 in DNA: TGTGCCAGCAGTTTCGGGACCGGCGGAGAGACCCAGTACTTC.